Given below is one TCR beta chain in context. This clone has only one observation. What antigen it recognizes has not been identified. Base qualities are missing; no much larger clone stands one base away. The data stem from a study of cytomegalovirus exposure and HLA in healthy donors listed by TCRdb under 2017. As for the study more broadly: According to an earlier analysis of around 600 of the donors, some 180 million T cells yielded roughly 110 million unique TCR beta sequences and more than 250 Gb of sequence data. An early release covering more than 500 HLA-typed donors comprised approximately 300 gigabases of sequencing data and tens of millions of unique TCR sequences. Of the 350 to 450 genotyped donors, approximately 83% fell in the genetic ancestry cluster associated with self-reported Caucasian donors. The study was designed to test whether signatures of past pathogen exposure could be identified by cataloging public T cell receptors. The study used immunosequencing to profile the T cell repertoires of some 600 subjects and linked those repertoires to cytomegalovirus serostatus. In addition to the first cohort of about 650 subjects, a separate validation cohort of 120 different subjects was used. The study combined high-throughput TCR immunosequencing, statistical association of individual TCRs with disease status, and machine learning to predict cytomegalovirus infection status. To study patterns of TCR occurrence, a later analysis re-analyzed previously published TCR beta repertoires from 500 to 850 donors and added high-resolution HLA genotyping. In the later analysis, no new phenotypic data were used to find candidate immune exposures; instead, reliance was placed on TCR beta sequences and their occurrence across donors. In an earlier analysis of a few hundred of the donors, high-throughput TCR beta sequencing was used to judge whether each TCR beta V gene segment behaved as functional or pseudogenic. Donor age, sex, ethnicity and CMV serostatus were compiled alongside the repertoire data. Genome-wide SNP genotypes for about 60% of the roughly 670 donors were used in a later genetic analysis, which treated that subset as a discovery cohort. All discovery cohort repertoires had been generated using a single sequencing platform. HLA typing included class I and class II loci at four-digit resolution. Typing coverage varied by locus: about 629-640 donors for A, B, C, DRB1 and DQB1; roughly 500 for DQA1; about 570 for DPA1; roughly 450 for DPB1. Roughly 5 DR-DQ haplotypes were handled as single units for association and clustering because linkage in the cohort was strong. Among about 390 genotyped donors of the cohort, an average of about 240,000 unique TCR beta nucleotide sequences were sequenced per donor, around a sixth of them non-productive. Beyond this particular receptor, the publication reports: In the study, approximately 160 TCR beta chains were listed as associated with cytomegalovirus. The classifier was reported to diagnose cytomegalovirus status with high specificity and sensitivity in both the original and validation cohorts. Most TCR sequences were seen in very few donors, while some public TCRs were found in many individuals. An earlier analysis of roughly 570 of the donors showed that most TCR beta V segments appeared in productive rearrangements either about 87% or about 30% of the time, which broadly matched IMGT annotations. The presence/absence analyses assumed that sequencing depth was roughly uniform across donors, and that assumption may not be true. In a later analysis, several top co-occurrence clusters were reported to appear linked to parvovirus B19, influenza, CMV and Epstein-Barr virus. Because the 87-base-pair reads could not distinguish some IMGT-functional V segments, including TRBV6-2 and TRBV6-3, those segments were excluded. For the cohort, immune exposure information was limited to CMV serostatus. Only TCR beta chains were sequenced in this cohort, and the absence of alpha or paired-chain data limited detectable features. A further reported finding was that TCR beta sequences accurately predicted the HLA-A and HLA-B alleles for most subjects in the first cohort. Correlated functional status among segregating V segments might reflect linkage disequilibrium, but an unknown experimental factor could not be ruled out. In a later analysis, HLA-associated TCR beta chains showed more clonal expansion and lower generation probabilities than non-associated chains that were equally common. When HLA alleles, especially DR and DQ, strongly co-occurred, attributing TCR associations to individual alleles was difficult. A later analysis associated 16,951 TCR beta sequences with specific HLA alleles at a false discovery rate of 0.05. It was suggested by the authors that the approach could potentially be generalized to other disease states and immunological phenotypes. Three of the identified cytomegalovirus-associated TCR beta chains were confirmed in vitro to be specific for cytomegalovirus antigens. A group of highly shared sequence variants was considered likely to be a technical artifact of the sequencing pipeline. Because counts were too low, about 18 rarely observed V segments, including chromosome 9 orphons, were excluded from the earlier analysis of 587 of the donors. Because HLA typing was unavailable for some donors at each locus, only the typed subset was used in association tests. In a later analysis, the rate of TCR association differed among HLA loci, with DRB1 alleles having the most associated TCRs and HLA-C alleles having the fewest. A later genetic analysis associated a missense DCLRE1C variant with V-gene and J-gene trimming of TCR beta chains, and an independent cohort replicated the association. Compared with the approximately 710-donor mean, donors in an Asian-associated ancestry cluster had fewer N-insertions in productive TCRs, according to a later genetic analysis. Most CMV-associated TCR beta chains appeared to be HLA-restricted in a later analysis, and the HLA associations seemed to be driven largely by CMV exposure.

The method behind the library was the immunoSEQ multiplex PCR assay. For the multiplex PCR, a mixture combining 60 forward primers for TCR Vbeta segments and 13 reverse primers for TCR Jbeta segments was used. A multiplex PCR assay on genomic DNA amplified the CDR3 region of rearranged TCR beta genes. The Illumina HiSeq System was used to sequence the amplified TCR beta libraries as 87-base-pair reads. The source study handled its data this way. A later analysis tallied 75 million to 85 million unique TCR beta chains across the 600 to 700 repertoires, and approximately 12 million of those chains were shared by two or more donors. To remove PCR and sequencing errors, raw reads were error-corrected and collapsed into unique sequences using a nearest-neighbor algorithm that merged closely related sequences. Alignment of CDR3 sequences to IMGT reference sequences was used to assign V, D and J gene segments. For a sequence to be retained, a match of at least six nucleotides to both a V gene segment and a J gene segment was required. Rearrangements were called productive when the CDR3 lacked stop codons and stayed in frame with V and J; all others were non-productive. Following IMGT convention, CDR3 was defined as the stretch from the second conserved V-encoded cysteine up to the conserved J-encoded phenylalanine. The earlier analysis of a few hundred of the donors excluded any sequence lacking an unambiguous match to a single V gene segment. An earlier analysis of around 600 of the donors classified V segments as functional when productive rearrangements were above 56.7% and as segregating when the standard deviation between donors was above 5%. A statistical classification framework was developed to diagnose cytomegalovirus status using the catalog of TCR beta chain sequences. In a later analysis, TCR nucleotide sequences were compared against IMGT/GENE-DB human TR gene sequences so that V and J genes could be assigned. In a later analysis, CDR3 sequences and most-parsimonious VDJ recombination scenarios were assigned using the TCRdist pipeline. In a later analysis, each TCR beta chain was defined by its CDR3 amino acid sequence together with its V-gene family, and reads lacking a unique V-gene family were excluded. In a later analysis, some 600 highly shared, low-generation-probability nucleotide sequences were removed to address suspected cross-contamination and a sequencing artifact. A later analysis calculated a clonal expansion index for each public chain from normalized within-repertoire ranks of inferred template counts. In a later analysis, generation probabilities were computed using a VDJ recombination model fitted to out-of-frame rearrangements, and the results were checked against IGoR. In a later analysis, TCR-TCR, TCR-HLA and TCR-CMV co-occurrence was scored with hypergeometric tests, and a repertoire-size bias correction was applied to TCR pairs. In a later analysis, false discovery rates were estimated by permuting HLA or CMV assignments 20 times. A later analysis grouped co-occurring TCRs with DBSCAN, adding TCRdist sequence similarity when clustering within HLA-allele-positive subsets. Repertoires with fewer than 30,000 or more than 120,000 public chains, plus five repertoires with anomalous nucleotide sharing, were excluded from co-occurrence clustering. TCRdb took this table from immuneACCESS and kept in-frame rearrangements with V and J called. Such tables lack part of the clones; where checked against another copy, unresolved V genes explain under half of the gap, and the rest is unexplained. The D gene and trimming were derived from the DNA, and the V and J assignments and clone size from that table. The sample profile shows around 250,000 clones; approximately 82% of them were found once. The ten largest clones represent 7% to 9% of the sample.

The cohort consisted of some 730 healthy bone marrow donors. All cohort members were sampled while nominally healthy, although unrecorded immune exposures were likely present. The donor tested CMV seropositive, placing the donor among the 290 or so seropositive members of the cohort. Each donor provided a peripheral blood sample, and peripheral blood mononuclear cells were used for TCR beta sequencing. Genomic DNA extraction from the blood cell samples was performed with the Qiagen DNeasy Blood Extraction Kit. V lost 6 bases and J lost 0 bases; the stretch between them is 17 bases long. There are 16 amino acids in the CDR3, from cysteine to phenylalanine inclusive. The only DNA kept is the CDR3, 48 bases in frame from the first base. Looking up the germline V gene yields CDR1 KGHSH and CDR2 LQKENI.

The V and J genes are TRBV18 and TRBJ1-1; possibly the D gene is TRBD1, per 6 matching bases. Sample: PBMCs. The TCR sequence derives from a woman aged 60-70 years in good health and CMV-seropositive. The CDR3 here reads CASSRRGGPMNTEAFF. The DNA is TGTGCCAGCTCCCGGAGAGGGGGACCCATGAACACTGAAGCTTTCTTT.